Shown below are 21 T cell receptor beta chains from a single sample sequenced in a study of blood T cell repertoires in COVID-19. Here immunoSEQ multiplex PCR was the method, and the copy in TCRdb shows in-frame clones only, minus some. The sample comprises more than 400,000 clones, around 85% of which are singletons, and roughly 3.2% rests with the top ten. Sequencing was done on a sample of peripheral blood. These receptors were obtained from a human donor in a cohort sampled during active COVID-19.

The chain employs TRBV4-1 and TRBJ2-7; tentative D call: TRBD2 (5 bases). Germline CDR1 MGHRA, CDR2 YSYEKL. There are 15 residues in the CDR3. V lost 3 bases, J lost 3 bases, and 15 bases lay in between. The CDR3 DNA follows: TGCGCCAGCAGCCATGGACGCCTAGCAATCTACGAGCAGTACTTC. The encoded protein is CASSHGRLAIYEQYF.

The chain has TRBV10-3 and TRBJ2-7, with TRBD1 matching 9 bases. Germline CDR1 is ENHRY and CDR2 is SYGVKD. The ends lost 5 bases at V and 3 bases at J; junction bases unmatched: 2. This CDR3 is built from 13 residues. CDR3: CAISQTGGYEQYF. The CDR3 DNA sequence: TGTGCCATCAGTCAGACAGGGGGCTACGAGCAGTACTTC.

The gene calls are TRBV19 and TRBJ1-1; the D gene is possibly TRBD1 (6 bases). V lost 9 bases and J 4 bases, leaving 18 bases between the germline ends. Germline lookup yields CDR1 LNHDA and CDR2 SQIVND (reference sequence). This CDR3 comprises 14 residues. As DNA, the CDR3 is TGTGCCAGCCTCCGCGTCCAGGGGACCACTGAAGCTTTCTTT. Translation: CASLRVQGTTEAFF.

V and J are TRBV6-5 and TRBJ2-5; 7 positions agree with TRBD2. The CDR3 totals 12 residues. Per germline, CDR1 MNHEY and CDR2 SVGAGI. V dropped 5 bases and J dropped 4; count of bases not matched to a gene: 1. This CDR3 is CASSIAGETQYF. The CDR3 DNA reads TGTGCCAGCAGTATAGCGGGAGAGACCCAGTACTTC.

The CDR3 here is CASSLVVNTGELFF. DNA of the CDR3: TGTGCCAGCAGCTTAGTAGTGAACACCGGGGAGCTGTTTTTT. V is TRBV7-2 and J is TRBJ2-2, with D uncertain. This CDR3 is built from 14 residues. Looked up from germline, CDR1 is SGHTA and CDR2 is FQGNSA. Trimming took 1 base from V and 1 from J, leaving 4 bases between them.

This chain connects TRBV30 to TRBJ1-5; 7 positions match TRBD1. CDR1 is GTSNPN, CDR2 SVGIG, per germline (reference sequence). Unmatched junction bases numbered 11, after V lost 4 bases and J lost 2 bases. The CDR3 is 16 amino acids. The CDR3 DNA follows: TGTGCCTGGAACGACAGGGTCCAGGGGGGCAATCAGCCCCAGCATTTT. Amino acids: CAWNDRVQGGNQPQHF.

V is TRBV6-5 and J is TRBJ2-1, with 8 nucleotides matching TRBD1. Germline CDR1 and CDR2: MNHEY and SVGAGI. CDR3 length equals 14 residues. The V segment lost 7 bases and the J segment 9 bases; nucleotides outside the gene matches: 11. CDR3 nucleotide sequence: TGTGCCAGCATCGGGACAGGCCTAGTTGGTGAGCAGTTCTTC. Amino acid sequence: CASIGTGLVGEQFF.

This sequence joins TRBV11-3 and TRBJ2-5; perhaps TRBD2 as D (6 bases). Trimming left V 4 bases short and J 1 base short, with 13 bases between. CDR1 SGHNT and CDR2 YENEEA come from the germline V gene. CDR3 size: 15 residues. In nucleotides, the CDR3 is TGTGCCAGCAGCTCGGGACTCACGCCCCAAGAGACCCAGTACTTC. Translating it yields CASSSGLTPQETQYF.

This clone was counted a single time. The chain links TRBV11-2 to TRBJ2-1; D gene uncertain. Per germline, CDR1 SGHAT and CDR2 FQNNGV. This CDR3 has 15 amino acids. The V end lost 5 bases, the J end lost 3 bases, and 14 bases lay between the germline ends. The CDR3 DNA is TGTGCCAGCAGCCCGGTACGGGTGGGCTACAATGAGCAGTTCTTC. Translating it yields CASSPVRVGYNEQFF.

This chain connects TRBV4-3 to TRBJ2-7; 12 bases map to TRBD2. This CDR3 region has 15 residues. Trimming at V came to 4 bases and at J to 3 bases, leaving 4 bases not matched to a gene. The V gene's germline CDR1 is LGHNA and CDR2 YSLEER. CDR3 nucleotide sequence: TGCGCCAGCAGCCTTAGGACTAGCGGGATCTACGAGCAGTACTTC. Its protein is CASSLRTSGIYEQYF.

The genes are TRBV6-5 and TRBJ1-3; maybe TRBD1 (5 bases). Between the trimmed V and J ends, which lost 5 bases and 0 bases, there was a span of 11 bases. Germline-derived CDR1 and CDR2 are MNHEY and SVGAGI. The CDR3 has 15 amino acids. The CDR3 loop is CASSPQGISGNTIYF. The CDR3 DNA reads TGTGCCAGCAGTCCGCAGGGTATCTCTGGAAACACCATATATTTT.

The CDR3 loop is CASGTSGSTEQFF. As DNA, the CDR3 is TGTGCCAGCGGGACTAGCGGGAGCACCGAGCAGTTCTTC. The chain is built from TRBV2 and TRBJ2-1, with TRBD2 matching 14 bases. The junction had 4 bases not matched to a gene; V was cut back by 8 bases and J by 10 bases. The V gene's germline CDR1 is SNHLY and CDR2 FYNNEI. The CDR3 has 13 amino acids.

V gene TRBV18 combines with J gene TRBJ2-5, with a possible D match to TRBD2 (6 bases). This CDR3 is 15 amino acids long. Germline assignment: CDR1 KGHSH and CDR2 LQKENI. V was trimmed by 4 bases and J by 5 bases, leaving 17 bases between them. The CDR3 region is CASSLNVRGKETQYF. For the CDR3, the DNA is TGTGCCAGCTCACTGAATGTTCGGGGGAAGGAGACCCAGTACTTC.

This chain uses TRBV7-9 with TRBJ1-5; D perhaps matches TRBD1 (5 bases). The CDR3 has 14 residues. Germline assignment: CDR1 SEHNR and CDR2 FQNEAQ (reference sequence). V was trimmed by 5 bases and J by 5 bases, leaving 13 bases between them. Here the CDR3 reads CASSPGWGDQPQHF. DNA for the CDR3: TGTGCCAGCAGCCCAGGATGGGGGGATCAGCCCCAGCATTTT.

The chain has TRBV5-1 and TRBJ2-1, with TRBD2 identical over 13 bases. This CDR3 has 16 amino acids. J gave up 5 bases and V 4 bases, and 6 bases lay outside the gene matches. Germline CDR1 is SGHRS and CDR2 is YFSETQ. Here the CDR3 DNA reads TGCGCCAGCAGCGGGGTAGGACTAGCGGGAGACAATGAGCAGTTCTTC. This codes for CASSGVGLAGDNEQFF.

CDR3 in DNA: TGTGCCAGCAGTCCGCCCCGGGGGGGATTGGGCACCGGGGAGCTGTTTTTT. Its translation is CASSPPRGGLGTGELFF. The chain uses TRBV27 and TRBJ2-2; 8 bases align to TRBD2. Germline CDR1 and CDR2: MNHEY and SMNVEV (reference sequence). The CDR3 loop spans 17 amino acids. The ends lost 5 bases at V and 4 bases at J; junction bases unmatched: 12.

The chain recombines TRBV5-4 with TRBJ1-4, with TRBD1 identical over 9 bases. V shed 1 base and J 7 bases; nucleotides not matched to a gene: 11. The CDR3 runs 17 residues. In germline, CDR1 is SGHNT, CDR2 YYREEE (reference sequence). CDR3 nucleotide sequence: TGTGCCAGCAGCTTGTCGGGGACAGGGACCGGAATTGAAAAACTGTTTTTT. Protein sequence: CASSLSGTGTGIEKLFF.

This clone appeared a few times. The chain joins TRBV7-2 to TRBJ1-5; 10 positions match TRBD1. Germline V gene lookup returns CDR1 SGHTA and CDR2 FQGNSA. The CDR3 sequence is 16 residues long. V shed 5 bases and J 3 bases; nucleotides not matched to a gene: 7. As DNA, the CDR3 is TGTGCCAGCAGCCCCCGACAGGGGGCAAACAATCAGCCCCAGCATTTT. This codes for CASSPRQGANNQPQHF.

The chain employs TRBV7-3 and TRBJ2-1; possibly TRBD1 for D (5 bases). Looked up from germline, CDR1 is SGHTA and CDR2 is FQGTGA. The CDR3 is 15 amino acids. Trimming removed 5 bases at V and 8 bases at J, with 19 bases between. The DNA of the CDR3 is TGTGCCAGCAGCCCCCAGATCCAGGGAATCGATGAGCAGTTCTTC. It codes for CASSPQIQGIDEQFF.

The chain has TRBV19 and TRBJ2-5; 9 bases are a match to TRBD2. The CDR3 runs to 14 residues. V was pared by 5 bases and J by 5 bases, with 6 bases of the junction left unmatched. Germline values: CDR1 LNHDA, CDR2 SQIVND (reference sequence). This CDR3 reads CASSATSGGETQYF. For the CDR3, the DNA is TGTGCCAGTAGTGCGACTAGCGGAGGGGAGACCCAGTACTTC.

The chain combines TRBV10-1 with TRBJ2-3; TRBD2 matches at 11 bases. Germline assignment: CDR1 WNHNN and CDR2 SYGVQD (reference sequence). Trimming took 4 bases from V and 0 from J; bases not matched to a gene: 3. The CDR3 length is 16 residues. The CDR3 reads CASSAWTSGSTDTQYF. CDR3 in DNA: TGCGCCAGCAGTGCGTGGACTAGCGGGAGCACAGATACGCAGTATTTT.